These 8 T cell receptor beta chains were all obtained from the same sample, sequenced in a study of identical twins. TCRdb re-called the 5' RACE reads with MiXCR, one entry per CDR3 protein. The table has approximately 500,000 distinct CDR3 sequences, 20% to 25% seen once. Another study also made use of these data, one on T cells expressing NK-cell markers.

Sequenced material: CD4+ T cells sorted from blood. The receptors come from a woman aged 18-29 years in good health.

Points on this clonotype: No DNA is shown, since the ends of the CDR3 on it are uncertain; the CDR3 is the one TCRdb lists. The chain combines TRBV6-5 with TRBJ1-2. Including both end residues, the CDR3 is 12 amino acids long. Germline-derived CDR1 and CDR2 are MNHEY and SVGAGI. This CDR3 reads CASSSSTNGYTF.

V and J are TRBV6-1 and TRBJ2-6, with TRBD2 as a possible D gene (5 bases). CDR1 is MNHNS, CDR2 SASEGT, per germline. This CDR3 region has 15 residues. V lost 6 bases, J lost 1 base, and 10 bases lay in between. The CDR3, as DNA: TGTGCCAGCAGCTCTGACTATTCTGGGGCCAACGTCCTGACTTTC. This codes for CASSSDYSGANVLTF.

The chain couples TRBV3-1 to TRBJ2-2, with TRBD1 as a possible D gene (7 bases). V dropped 7 bases and J dropped 5 bases, with 14 bases sitting between them. Germline V lookup: CDR1 LGHDT, CDR2 YNNKEL (reference sequence). The CDR3 spans 14 residues. Here the CDR3 DNA reads TGTGCCAGCACAAGGACAGGAGGGACCGGGGAGCTGTTTTTT. It yields the protein CASTRTGGTGELFF. Filled out from reference TRBV3-1 and TRBJ2-2, the complete variable domain reads DTAVSQTPKYLVTQMGNDKSIKCEQNLGHDTMYWYKQDSKKFLKIMFSYNNKELIINETVPNRFSPKSPDKAHLNLHINSLELGDSAVYFCASTRTGGTGELFFGEGSRLTVL.

The chain combines TRBV5-1 with TRBJ2-7; D remains ambiguous. The V and J ends lost 4 bases and 1 base respectively, with 12 bases between them. The CDR3 runs 14 residues. From germline, CDR1 is SGHRS and CDR2 YFSETQ. CDR3 in DNA: TGCGCCAGCAGCCTCACTCGCTTTTCCTACGAGCAGTACTTC. Translated, it gives CASSLTRFSYEQYF.

This chain connects TRBV12-2 to TRBJ1-3. TRBV12-2 is annotated as a pseudogene. The CDR3 extends over 15 amino acids. The chain's CDR3 is CASRHLVTVGNTIYF. CDR3 sequence (DNA): TGTGCAAGTCGCCACCTGGTTACGGTTGGAAACACCATATATTTT.

A few counts support this clonotype. The gene calls are TRBV12-5 and TRBJ2-1; 7 nucleotides agree with TRBD1. Trimming took 0 bases from V and 3 from J; bases not matched to a gene: 5. The CDR3 runs to 16 residues. The germline V gene has CDR1 LGHNT and CDR2 FRNRAP. The CDR3 is CASGLVTGQNYNEQFF. The DNA for the CDR3 is TGTGCTAGTGGTTTGGTTACGGGACAGAACTACAATGAGCAGTTCTTC.

The chain employs TRBV20-1 and TRBJ1-2; D unresolved. CDR1 is DFQATT and CDR2 is SNEGSKA in the germline V gene (reference sequence). There are 8 residues in the CDR3. Here the CDR3 DNA reads TGCAGCGCGCATGGCTACACCTTC. Its protein product is CSAHGYTF.

This clonotype was found a few times. The gene calls are TRBV11-2 and TRBJ2-6; TRBD1 is a possible D gene (5 bases). CDR3 length equals 15 residues. The V end lost 7 bases, the J end lost 2 bases, and 12 bases lay between the germline ends. Germline V gene data show CDR1 as SGHAT and CDR2 as FQNNGV. The CDR3 DNA is TGTGCCAGCACGAATGGCAGGGCTGGGGCCAACGTCCTGACTTTC. Residues: CASTNGRAGANVLTF.